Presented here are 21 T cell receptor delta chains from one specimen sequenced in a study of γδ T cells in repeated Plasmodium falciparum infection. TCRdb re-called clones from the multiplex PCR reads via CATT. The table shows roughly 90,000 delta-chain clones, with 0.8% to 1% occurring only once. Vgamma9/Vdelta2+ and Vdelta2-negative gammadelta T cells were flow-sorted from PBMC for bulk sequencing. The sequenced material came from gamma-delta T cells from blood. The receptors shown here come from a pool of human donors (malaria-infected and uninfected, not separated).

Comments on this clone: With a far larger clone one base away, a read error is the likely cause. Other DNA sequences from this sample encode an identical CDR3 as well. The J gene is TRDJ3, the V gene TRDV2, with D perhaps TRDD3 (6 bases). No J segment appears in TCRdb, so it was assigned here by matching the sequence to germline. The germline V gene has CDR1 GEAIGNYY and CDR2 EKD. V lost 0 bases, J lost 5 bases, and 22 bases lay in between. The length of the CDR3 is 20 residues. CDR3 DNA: TGTGCCTGTGACACCGTAATTACGGGGGGAACCGCTCGGGACACCCGACAGATGTTTTTC. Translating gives CACDTVITGGTARDTRQMFF.

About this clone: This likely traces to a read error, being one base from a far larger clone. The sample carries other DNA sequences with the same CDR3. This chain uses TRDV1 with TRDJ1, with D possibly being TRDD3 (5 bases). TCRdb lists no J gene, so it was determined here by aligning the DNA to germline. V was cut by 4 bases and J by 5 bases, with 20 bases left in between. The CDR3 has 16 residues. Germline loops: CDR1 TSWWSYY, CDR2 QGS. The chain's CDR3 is CALGVPGTLFTDKLIF. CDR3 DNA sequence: TGTGCTCTTGGGGTCCCGGGGACCCTCTTCACTGATAAACTCATCTTT.

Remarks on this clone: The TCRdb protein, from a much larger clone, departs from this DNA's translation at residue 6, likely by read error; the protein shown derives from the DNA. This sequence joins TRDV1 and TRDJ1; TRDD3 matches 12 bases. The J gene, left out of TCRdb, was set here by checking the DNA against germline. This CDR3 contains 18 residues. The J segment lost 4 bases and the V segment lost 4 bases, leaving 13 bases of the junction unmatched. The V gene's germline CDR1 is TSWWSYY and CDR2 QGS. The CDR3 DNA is TGTGCTCTTGGGGGCATCTCGCACTGGGGGATACTTGGCGATAAACTCATCTTT. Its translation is CALGGISHWGILGDKLIF.

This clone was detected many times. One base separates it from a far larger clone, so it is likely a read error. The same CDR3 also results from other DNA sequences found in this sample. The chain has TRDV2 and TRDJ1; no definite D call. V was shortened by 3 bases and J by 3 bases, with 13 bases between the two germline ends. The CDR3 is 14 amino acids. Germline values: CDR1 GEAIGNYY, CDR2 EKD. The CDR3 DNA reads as TGTGCCTGTGACTTCCCCTCCCTGCCCGATAAACTCATCTTT. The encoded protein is CACDFPSLPDKLIF.

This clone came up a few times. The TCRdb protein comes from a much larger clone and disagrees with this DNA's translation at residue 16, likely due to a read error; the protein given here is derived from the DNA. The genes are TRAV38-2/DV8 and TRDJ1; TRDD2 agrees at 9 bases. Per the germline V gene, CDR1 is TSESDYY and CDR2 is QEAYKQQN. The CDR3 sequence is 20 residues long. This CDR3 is CAYLPSYKGINIVYTNKLIF. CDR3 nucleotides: TGTGCTTATTTACCTTCCTACAAGGGAATAAATATTGTCTACACCAATAAACTCATCTTT.

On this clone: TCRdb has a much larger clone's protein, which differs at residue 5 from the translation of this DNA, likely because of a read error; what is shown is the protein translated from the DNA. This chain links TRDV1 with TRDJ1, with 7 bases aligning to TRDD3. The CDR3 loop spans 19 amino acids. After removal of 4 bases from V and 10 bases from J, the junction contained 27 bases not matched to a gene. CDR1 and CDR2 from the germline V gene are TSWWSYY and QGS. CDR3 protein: CALGVKSPPPHWGLGGLIF. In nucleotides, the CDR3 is TGTGCTCTTGGGGTAAAGTCTCCCCCCCCGCACTGGGGTTTAGGGGGACTCATCTTT.

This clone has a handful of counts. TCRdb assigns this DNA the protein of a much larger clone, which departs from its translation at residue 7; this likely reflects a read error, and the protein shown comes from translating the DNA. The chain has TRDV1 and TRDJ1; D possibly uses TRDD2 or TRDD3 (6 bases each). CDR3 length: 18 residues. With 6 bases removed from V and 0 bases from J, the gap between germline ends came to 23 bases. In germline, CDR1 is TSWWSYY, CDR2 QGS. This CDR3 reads CALGGPSGDVPNTDKLIF. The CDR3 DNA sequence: TGTGCTCTTGGAGGGCCTTCTGGGGACGTTCCTAACACCGATAAACTCATCTTT.

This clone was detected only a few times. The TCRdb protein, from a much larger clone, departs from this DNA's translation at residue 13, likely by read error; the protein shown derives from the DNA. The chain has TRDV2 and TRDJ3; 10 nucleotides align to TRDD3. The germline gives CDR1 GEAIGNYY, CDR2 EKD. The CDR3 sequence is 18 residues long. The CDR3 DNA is TGTGCCTGTGACACCGTACTGGGGGATGACTGGGACGCCCGACAGATGTTTTTC. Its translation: CACDTVLGDDWDARQMFF.

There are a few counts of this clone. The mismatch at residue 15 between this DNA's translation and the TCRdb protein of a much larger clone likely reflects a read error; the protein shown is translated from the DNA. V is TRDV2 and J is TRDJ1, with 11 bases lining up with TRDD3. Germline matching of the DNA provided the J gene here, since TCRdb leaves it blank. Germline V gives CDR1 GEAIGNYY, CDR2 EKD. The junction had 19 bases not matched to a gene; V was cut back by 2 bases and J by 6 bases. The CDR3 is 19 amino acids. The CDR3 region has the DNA TGTGCCTGTGACAGGCTATACCTACTGGGGGATAGGGCGGACAATAAACTCATCTTT. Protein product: CACDRLYLLGDRADNKLIF.

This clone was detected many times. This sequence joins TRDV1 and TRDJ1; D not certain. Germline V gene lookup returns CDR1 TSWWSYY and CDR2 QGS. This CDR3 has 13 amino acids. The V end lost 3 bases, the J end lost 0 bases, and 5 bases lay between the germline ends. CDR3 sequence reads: CALGDTDTDKLIF. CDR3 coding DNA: TGTGCTCTTGGGGACACCGACACCGATAAACTCATCTTT.

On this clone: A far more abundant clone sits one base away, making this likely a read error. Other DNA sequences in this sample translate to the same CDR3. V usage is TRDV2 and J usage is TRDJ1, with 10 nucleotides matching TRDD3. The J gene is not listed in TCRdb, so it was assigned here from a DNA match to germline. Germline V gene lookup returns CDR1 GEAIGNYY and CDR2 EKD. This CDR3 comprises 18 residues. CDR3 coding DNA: TGTGCCTGCGACACCCCAGGACTGGGGGATCTGTACACCGATAAACTCATCTTT. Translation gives CACDTPGLGDLYTDKLIF.

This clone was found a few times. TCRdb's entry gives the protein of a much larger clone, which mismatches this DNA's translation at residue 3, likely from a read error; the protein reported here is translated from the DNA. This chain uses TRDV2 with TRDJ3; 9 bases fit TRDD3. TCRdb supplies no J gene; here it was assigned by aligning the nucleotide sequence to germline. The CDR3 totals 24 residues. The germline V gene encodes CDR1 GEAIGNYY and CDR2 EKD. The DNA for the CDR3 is TGTGCCCGTGACACCGCGTTTCCCGACGTACTGGGGGACCGTTGCTCCTGGGACACCCGACAGATGTTTTTC. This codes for CARDTAFPDVLGDRCSWDTRQMFF.

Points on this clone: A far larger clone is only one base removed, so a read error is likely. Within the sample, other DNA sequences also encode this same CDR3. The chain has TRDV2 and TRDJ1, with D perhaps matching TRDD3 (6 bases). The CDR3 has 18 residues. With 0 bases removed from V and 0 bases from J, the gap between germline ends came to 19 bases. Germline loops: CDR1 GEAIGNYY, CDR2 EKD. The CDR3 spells CACDTVGGTSGNTDKLIF. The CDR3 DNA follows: TGTGCCTGTGACACCGTGGGGGGGACTTCGGGAAACACCGATAAACTCATCTTT.

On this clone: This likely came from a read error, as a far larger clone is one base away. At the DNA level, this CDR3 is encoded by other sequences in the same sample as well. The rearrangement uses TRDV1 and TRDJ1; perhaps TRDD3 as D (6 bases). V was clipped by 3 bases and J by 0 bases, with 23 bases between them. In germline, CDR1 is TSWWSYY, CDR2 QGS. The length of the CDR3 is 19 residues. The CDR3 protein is CALGETLRLGDLYTDKLIF. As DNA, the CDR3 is TGTGCTCTTGGGGAGACTCTCCGACTAGGGGATCTATACACCGATAAACTCATCTTT.

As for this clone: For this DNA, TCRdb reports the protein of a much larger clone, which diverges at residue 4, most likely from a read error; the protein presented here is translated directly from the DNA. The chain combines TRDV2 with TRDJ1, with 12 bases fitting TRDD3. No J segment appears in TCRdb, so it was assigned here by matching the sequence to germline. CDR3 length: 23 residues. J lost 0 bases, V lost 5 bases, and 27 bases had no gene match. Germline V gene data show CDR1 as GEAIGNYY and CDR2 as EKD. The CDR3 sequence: CACGPRLSYDVLGDTPYTDKLIF. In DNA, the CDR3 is TGTGCCTGTGGCCCTCGCCTCTCCTACGACGTACTGGGGGATACCCCGTACACCGATAAACTCATCTTT.

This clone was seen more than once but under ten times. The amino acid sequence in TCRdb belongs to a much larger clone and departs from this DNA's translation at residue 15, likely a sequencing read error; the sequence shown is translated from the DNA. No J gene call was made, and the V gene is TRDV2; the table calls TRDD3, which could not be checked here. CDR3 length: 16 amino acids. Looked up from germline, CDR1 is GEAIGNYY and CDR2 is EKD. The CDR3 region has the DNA TGTGCCTGTGACAGCCTCCTACTGGGGGGGTACGATAAACTCACCTTT. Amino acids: CACDSLLLGGYDKLTF.

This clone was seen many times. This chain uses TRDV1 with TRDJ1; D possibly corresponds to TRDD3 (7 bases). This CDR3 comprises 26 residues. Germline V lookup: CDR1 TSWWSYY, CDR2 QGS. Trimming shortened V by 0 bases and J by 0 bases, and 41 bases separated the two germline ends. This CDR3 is CALGELVWEEPPTIIWLGVYTDKLIF. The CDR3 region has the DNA TGTGCTCTTGGGGAACTGGTGTGGGAGGAGCCTCCTACGATAATTTGGCTGGGGGTCTACACCGATAAACTCATCTTT.

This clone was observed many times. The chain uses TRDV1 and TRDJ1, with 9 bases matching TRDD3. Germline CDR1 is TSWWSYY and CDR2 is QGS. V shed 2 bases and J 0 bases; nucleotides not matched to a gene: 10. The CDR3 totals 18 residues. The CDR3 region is CALGETLGDYGHTDKLIF. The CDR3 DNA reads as TGTGCTCTTGGGGAAACCCTGGGGGATTACGGGCACACCGATAAACTCATCTTT.

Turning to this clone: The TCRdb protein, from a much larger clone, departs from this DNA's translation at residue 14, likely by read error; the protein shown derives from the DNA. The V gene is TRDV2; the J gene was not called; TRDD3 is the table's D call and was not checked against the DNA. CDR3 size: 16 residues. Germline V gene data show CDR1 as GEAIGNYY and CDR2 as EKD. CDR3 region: CACVSTGGTYTDKHIF. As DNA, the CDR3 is TGTGCCTGTGTCTCAACGGGGGGGACGTACACCGATAAACACATCTTT.

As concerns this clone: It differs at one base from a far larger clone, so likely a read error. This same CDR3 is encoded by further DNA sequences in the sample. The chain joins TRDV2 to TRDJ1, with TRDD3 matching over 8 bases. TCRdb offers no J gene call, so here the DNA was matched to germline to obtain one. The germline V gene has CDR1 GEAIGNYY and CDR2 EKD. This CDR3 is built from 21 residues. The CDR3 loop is CACDTLTTGGLPADYTDKLIF. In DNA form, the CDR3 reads TGTGCCTGTGACACTCTCACTACTGGGGGCCTACCCGCTGACTACACTGATAAACTCATCTTT.

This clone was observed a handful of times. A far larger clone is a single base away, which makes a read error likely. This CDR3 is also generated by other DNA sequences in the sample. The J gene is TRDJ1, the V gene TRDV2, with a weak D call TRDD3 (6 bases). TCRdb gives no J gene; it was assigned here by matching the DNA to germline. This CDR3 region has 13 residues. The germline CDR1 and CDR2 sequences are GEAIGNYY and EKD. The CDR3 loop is CACDRGGRGKLIF. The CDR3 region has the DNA TGTGCCTGCGACAGGGGGGGAAGAGGAAAACTCATCTTT.